These T cell receptor beta chains were read from a single sample in a study of shared clonotypes between healthy human individuals. Method: immunoSEQ multiplex PCR; TCRdb's copy keeps in-frame clones and lacks some. The table records about 2.2 million clones, about 92% of them present only once. The source material was naive CD8+ T cells from PBMCs. The receptors here all came from a man between 18 and 35 years old in good health. Some clones in this sample may be carry-over from other donors' samples. CDR3s include the opening cysteine and the closing phenylalanine or tryptophan. A D gene is named only where the DNA matches it firmly. For some rows the clone size is stated as once, few or many, or as a class when expanded; others skip it.

V gene	J gene	clone size	D gene	CDR3 DNA	CDR3 protein
TRBV27	TRBJ2-2	NA	TRBD2	TGTGCCAGCAGTTTATCGGAGGCGGGAGCGCCCGGGGAGCTGTTTTTT	CASSLSEAGAPGELFF
TRBV7-3	TRBJ2-6	NA	TRBD1	TGTGCCAGCAGCCCCTACAGGGGGCCTCTCCTCGGGGCCAACGTCCTGACTTTC	CASSPYRGPLLGANVLTF
TRBV6-1	TRBJ2-7	NA	TRBD1	TGTGCCAGCACCCGGACAGGGGTCCCCTACGAGCAGTACTTC	CASTRTGVPYEQYF
TRBV29-1	TRBJ2-4	NA	NA	TGCAGCGTTGAGGTTCCGTTTCTAGCCAAAAACATTCAGTACTTC	CSVEVPFLAKNIQYF
TRBV28	TRBJ2-7	NA	TRBD1	TGTGCCAGCAGCAATGAGGGACAGGGGGTATTTTCCTACGAGCAGTACTTC	CASSNEGQGVFSYEQYF
TRBV5-1	TRBJ2-7	NA	NA	TGCGCCAGCAGCTTCGGACTCCCGCCGGGGGAGCAGTACTTC	CASSFGLPPGEQYF
TRBV7-8	TRBJ1-5	NA	NA	TGTGCCAGCAGTCTTTCGGGCATTCAGCCCCAGCATTTT	CASSLSGIQPQHF
TRBV29-1	TRBJ2-1	NA	NA	TGCAGCGTCGATTACCAGGAGGGTAATTCCTACAATGAGCAGTTCTTC	CSVDYQEGNSYNEQFF
TRBV15	TRBJ2-3	NA	NA	TGTGCCACCGCCGTGGGCAGGACAGATACGCAGTATTTT	CATAVGRTDTQYF
TRBV9	TRBJ2-7	few	NA	TGTGCCAGCAGCGTAGAAGGGGAGGGACAGAGCTCCTACGAGCAGTACTTC	CASSVEGEGQSSYEQYF
TRBV5-1	TRBJ2-5	NA	NA	TGCGCCAGCAGTTCCTCCGGGACGGCTCAAGAGACCCAGTACTTC	CASSSSGTAQETQYF
TRBV6-5	TRBJ2-1	NA	TRBD2	TGTGCCAGCGGGGGACTAGCGGGAGGGGGTACTGAGCAGTTCTTC	CASGGLAGGGTEQFF
TRBV7-2	TRBJ2-1	NA	TRBD2	TGTGCCAGCAGCCCCCGTAGCGGGAAATCCTACAATGAGCAGTTCTTC	CASSPRSGKSYNEQFF
TRBV4-3	TRBJ2-1	NA	NA	TGCGCCAGCAGCCAAGAGGCCCGGGGGAGCGGGTTCTATGAGCAGTTCTTC	CASSQEARGSGFYEQFF
TRBV10-3	TRBJ2-3	NA	NA	TGTGCCATCAGTGAATTGATGGCAGGCTACACAGATACGCAGTATTTT	CAISELMAGYTDTQYF
TRBV5-1	TRBJ2-6	NA	NA	TGCGCCAGCAGCTTCGAAGGGGGGGCCTTTGCCAACGTCCTGACTTTC	CASSFEGGAFANVLTF
TRBV9	TRBJ1-2	NA	NA	TGTGCCAGCAGCGTTAGTAACCGGGACGTTAACTATGGCTACACCTTC	CASSVSNRDVNYGYTF
TRBV18	TRBJ2-1	NA	TRBD2	TGTGCCAGCTCACCAGATAGCGGGAGATCTGGTGAGCAGTTCTTC	CASSPDSGRSGEQFF
TRBV27	TRBJ2-7	NA	NA	TGTGCCAGCCAGGGCGGCCCCTACGAGCAGTACTTC	CASQGGPYEQYF
TRBV5-6	TRBJ2-1	once	TRBD1	TGTGCCAGCAGCTTAGGGGCAGGGGGCCAGGATGAGCAGTTCTTC	CASSLGAGGQDEQFF
TRBV5-1	TRBJ1-5	NA	NA	TGCGCCAGCAGCTTAGACGGCCTCGGCCAGCCCCAGCATTTT	CASSLDGLGQPQHF
TRBV10-2	TRBJ2-2	NA	NA	TGCGCCAGCAGTGATACCCATTCAACAGGGTTCACCGGGGAGCTGTTTTTT	CASSDTHSTGFTGELFF
TRBV9	TRBJ2-3	NA	NA	TGTGCCAGCAGCGTAGTACCAAACCAGGGTGAAGATACGCAGTATTTT	CASSVVPNQGEDTQYF
TRBV11-2	TRBJ2-7	NA	TRBD1	TGTGCCAGCAGCCCCAGCCCGGGGACAGGGTACTACGAGCAGTACTTC	CASSPSPGTGYYEQYF
TRBV7-9	TRBJ2-3	once	NA	TGTGCCAGCAGCTTCATCGGGTCCACAGATACGCAGTATTTT	CASSFIGSTDTQYF
TRBV6-5	TRBJ1-2	NA	NA	TGTGCCAGCAGTTACGGTCCCGCCGATGGCTACACCTTC	CASSYGPADGYTF
TRBV7-9	TRBJ1-2	few	NA	TGTGCCAGCAGCTTGGGGAGCACCTATGGCTACACCTTC	CASSLGSTYGYTF
TRBV10-3	TRBJ2-1	NA	NA	TGTGCCATTGGGTTCTACAATGAGCAGTTCTTC	CAIGFYNEQFF
TRBV10-3	TRBJ2-3	NA	NA	TGTGCCATCAGCTCGCTAGAAGATACGCAGTATTTT	CAISSLEDTQYF
TRBV7-9	TRBJ2-2	NA	TRBD1	TGTGCCAGCAGATCGGACAGGGGGCATAACACCGGGGAGCTGTTTTTT	CASRSDRGHNTGELFF
TRBV9	TRBJ1-6	NA	TRBD1	TGTGCCAGCAGCGGGGCGGACAGGCCTAATTCACCCCTCCACTTT	CASSGADRPNSPLHF
TRBV6-1	TRBJ2-4	NA	NA	TGTGCCAGCAGTGAAGGGACAGTAGAAAACATTCAGTACTTC	CASSEGTVENIQYF
TRBV10-2	TRBJ2-1	NA	TRBD2	TGCGCCAGCAGGCCGGGGACTAGCGGAATACACAATGAGCAGTTCTTC	CASRPGTSGIHNEQFF
TRBV27	TRBJ2-7	NA	NA	TGTGCCAGCAGTACCCTTAACTCCTACGAGCAGTACTTC	CASSTLNSYEQYF
TRBV6-5	TRBJ2-7	NA	NA	TGTGCCAGCAGTTACTCTAGGAGCTCCTACGAGCAGTACTTC	CASSYSRSSYEQYF
TRBV27	TRBJ2-7	NA	NA	TGTGCCAGCAGTTCCCTAAGGAGCTCCTACGAGCAGTACTTC	CASSSLRSSYEQYF
TRBV30	TRBJ2-1	NA	NA	TGTGCCACCGGGCGGTCCTACAATGAGCAGTTCTTC	CATGRSYNEQFF
TRBV29-1	TRBJ2-7	once	NA	TGCAGCGTTGAAAGGAGGGGCCTCGTGGACGAGCAGTACTTC	CSVERRGLVDEQYF
TRBV10-3	TRBJ1-3	NA	NA	TGTGCCATCAGTGAGTCGAGAACGGTCTACTCTGGAAACACCATATATTTT	CAISESRTVYSGNTIYF
TRBV4-3	TRBJ2-5	NA	TRBD2	TGCGCCAGCAGCCAAGAGCGTCTGGCTAGCGGAACGGGAGAGACCCAGTACTTC	CASSQERLASGTGETQYF
TRBV28	TRBJ2-3	NA	NA	TGTGCCAGCAGTCTCCCTCCTGCAGATACGCAGTATTTT	CASSLPPADTQYF
TRBV11-2	TRBJ2-7	NA	TRBD2	TGTGCCAGCAGTGTAGCGGGCGCCAGCTACGAGCAGTACTTC	CASSVAGASYEQYF
TRBV4-3	TRBJ2-1	NA	NA	TGCGCCAGCAGCCAAGATCGGGGTAGCTCCTACAATGAGCAGTTCTTC	CASSQDRGSSYNEQFF
TRBV19	TRBJ1-5	NA	TRBD1	TGTGCCAGTAGCGGGGGGGACCGGGACAGGGTATGGTCCCAGCATTTT	CASSGGDRDRVWSQHF
TRBV30	TRBJ2-6	NA	NA	TGTGCCTGGAGTCTCGGAAGTGGGGCCAACGTCCTGACTTTC	CAWSLGSGANVLTF
TRBV5-1	TRBJ2-3	NA	TRBD2	TGCGCCAGCAGCCCGGGACTAGCGGGAGGCCCTAGCACAGATACGCAGTATTTT	CASSPGLAGGPSTDTQYF
TRBV6-5	TRBJ1-5	NA	TRBD1	TGTGCCAGCAGTTACTCGCAACAGGGGGATCAGCCCCAGCATTTT	CASSYSQQGDQPQHF
TRBV27	TRBJ2-7	NA	TRBD2	TGTGCCAGCAGTGGGTCGCCGGGAGGGCCAAGGGAGCAGTACTTC	CASSGSPGGPREQYF
TRBV5-8	TRBJ1-5	NA	NA	TGTGCCAGCAGCTTGGGTCCCCCGAATCAGCCCCAGCATTTT	CASSLGPPNQPQHF
TRBV30	TRBJ2-7	once	NA	TGTGCCTCTTGGACGGGCCCCTACGAGCAGTACTTC	CASWTGPYEQYF
TRBV28	TRBJ1-2	NA	TRBD1	TGTGCCAGATGGGGACAGGGCCTCTATGGCTACACCTTC	CARWGQGLYGYTF
TRBV27	TRBJ1-1	NA	NA	TGTGCCAGCAGTTTAGGTAAGGGAGCACCAACTGAAGCTTTCTTT	CASSLGKGAPTEAFF
TRBV9	TRBJ1-1	NA	NA	TGTGCCAGCAGCGTAGACGGATCCACTGAAGCTTTCTTT	CASSVDGSTEAFF
TRBV12-5	TRBJ2-5	NA	NA	TGTGCTAGTGGTTTTTCGTCGGAGACCCAGTACTTC	CASGFSSETQYF
TRBV4-1	TRBJ1-2	NA	TRBD1	TGCGCCAGCAGCCAAGGAGCGGGACAGGAGAAGTATGGCTACACCTTC	CASSQGAGQEKYGYTF